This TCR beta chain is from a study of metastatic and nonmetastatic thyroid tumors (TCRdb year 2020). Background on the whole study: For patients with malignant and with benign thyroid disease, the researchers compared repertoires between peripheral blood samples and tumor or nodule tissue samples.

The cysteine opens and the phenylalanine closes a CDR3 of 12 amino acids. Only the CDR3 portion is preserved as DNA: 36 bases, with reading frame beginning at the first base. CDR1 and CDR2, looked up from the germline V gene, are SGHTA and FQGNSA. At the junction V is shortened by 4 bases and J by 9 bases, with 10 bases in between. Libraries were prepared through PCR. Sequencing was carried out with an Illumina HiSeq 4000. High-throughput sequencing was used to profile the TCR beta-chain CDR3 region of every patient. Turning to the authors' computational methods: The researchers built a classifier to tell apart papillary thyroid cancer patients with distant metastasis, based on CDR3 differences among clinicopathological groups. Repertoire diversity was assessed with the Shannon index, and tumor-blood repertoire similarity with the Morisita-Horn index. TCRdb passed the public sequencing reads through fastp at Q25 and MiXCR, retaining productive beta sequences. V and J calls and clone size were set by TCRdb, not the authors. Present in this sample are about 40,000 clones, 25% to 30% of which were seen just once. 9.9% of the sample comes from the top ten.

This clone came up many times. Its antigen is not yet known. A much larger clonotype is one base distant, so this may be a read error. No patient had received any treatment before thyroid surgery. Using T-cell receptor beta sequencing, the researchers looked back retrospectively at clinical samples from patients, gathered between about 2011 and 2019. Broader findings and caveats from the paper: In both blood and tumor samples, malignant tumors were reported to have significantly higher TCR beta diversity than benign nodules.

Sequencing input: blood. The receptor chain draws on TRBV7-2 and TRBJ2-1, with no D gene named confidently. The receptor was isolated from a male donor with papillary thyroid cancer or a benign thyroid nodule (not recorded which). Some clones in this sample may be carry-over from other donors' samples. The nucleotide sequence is TGTGCCAGCAGCTGCCAGAATCTTGAGCAGTTCTTC. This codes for CASSCQNLEQFF.